This TCR beta chain was sequenced during a study of vaccination effects on CD4 cells after COVID-19. General study points: Substantial clonal contraction characterized both infection- and vaccine-induced clones late after vaccination.

After expansion with viral peptide pools in the ViraFEST assay, antigen-specific CD4+ T cells were sequenced. Culturing for 9 to 10 days preceded CD4+ T cell isolation. All study participants received two doses of BNT162b2 or mRNA-1273 vaccine. Neither prior SARS-CoV-2 infection nor positive nucleocapsid antibodies were present in the vaccine recipients. Sequencing used immunoSEQ multiplex PCR; TCRdb keeps in-frame clones, though not all of them. The table shows around 59,000 clones, with around 82% occurring only once. Germline loops: CDR1 KGHDR, CDR2 SFDVKD. V shed 4 bases and J shed 6 bases, with 16 bases lying between them. This CDR3 region has 15 residues. This clone has just a few counts. Its antigen is unidentified.

The source of this sequence is a human donor who received a COVID-19 vaccine. The source material was CD4+ T cells from PBMCs cultured with HCoV-OC43 spike peptides, sampled after COVID-19 vaccination. Documented subset: HCoV-OC43 spike overlapping peptide pool stimulation. The rearrangement uses TRBV24-1 and TRBJ2-3, with D possibly matching TRBD2 (5 bases). Here the CDR3 DNA reads TGTGCCACCAGTGAGCCCGGGATCCCTACCGATACGCAGTATTTT. Its protein product is CATSEPGIPTDTQYF.